This T cell receptor (beta chain) was sequenced during a study of T cell responses to AZD1222 COVID-19 vaccine. Study-wide results and limits: The breadth and depth of Spike-specific TCRs increased once two AZD1222 doses had been given. After the peak T cell response, and only then, were repertoires sampled. There were mostly white British donors and more females than males, and clonal diversity was possibly underestimated. Just a handful of people given AZD1222 tested seropositive at baseline.

TCRdb keeps only in-frame clones here, not all; method: immunoSEQ multiplex PCR. The data hold about 180,000 clones, with around 90% observed a single time. V lost 2 bases and J lost 8, with 15 bases in between. Germline CDR1 and CDR2: MDHEN and SYDVKM. The CDR3 runs to 14 residues. To note about this clone: Antigen specificity is unknown.

Sequenced material: peripheral blood, taken 28 days after the second AZD1222 dose. The sequence came from an adult who received the AZD1222 COVID-19 vaccine. This chain links TRBV28 with TRBJ1-2; weak D call: TRBD1 (6 bases). Here the CDR3 reads CASSLTQGKGGYTF. Written as DNA, the CDR3 is TGTGCCAGCAGTTTAACGCAGGGGAAAGGCGGCTACACCTTC.